This T cell receptor beta chain derives from a study of CD8 T cells in ankylosing spondylitis. Findings and caveats of the study: Disease-linked clones reportedly concentrated significantly in matched ankylosing spondylitis synovial fluid. A motif of roughly 8 highly homologous TCR beta variants was seen as apparently characteristic of ankylosing spondylitis blood. Those disease-linked clones were CD8+; they were also relatively rare in peripheral blood.

Generation of TCR beta libraries employed quantitative 5'-RACE incorporating molecular barcodes. TCRdb ran MiXCR on the 5' RACE reads and lists one entry per CDR3 protein. Here the sample spans fewer than 750,000 distinct CDR3 sequences, roughly 19% being singletons. This clonotype has only a few counts. The antigen remains unidentified. The germline gives CDR1 MNHNS, CDR2 SASEGT. CDR3 size: 15 residues. V lost 0 bases to trimming and J lost 7 bases; unmatched junction nucleotides: 3. Source material: blood, either unsorted or a sorted T cell fraction (not recorded which). This receptor was obtained from a male donor with ankylosing spondylitis. The V call is TRBV6-1, the J call TRBJ1-5, with TRBD1 matching over 10 bases. CDR3 residues: CASSEADRGPQPQHF. For the CDR3, the DNA is TGTGCCAGCAGTGAAGCAGACAGGGGGCCCCAGCCCCAGCATTTT.